Presented here are 23 T cell receptor beta chains from one specimen sequenced in a study of OX40 agonist ivuxolimab in advanced cancers. The protocol was immunoSEQ multiplex PCR, while the TCRdb copy is restricted to in-frame clones and leaves out a portion. The sample carries about 60,000 clones, roughly four fifths recorded once. This sample comprised CD4+ or CD8+ T cells sorted from blood, obtained in a trial of the OX40 agonist ivuxolimab. Receptors originate from an adult with an advanced solid tumor such as melanoma, head and neck, liver or kidney cancer.

The chain links TRBV28 to TRBJ2-5, with 11 bases matching TRBD2. CDR3 length equals 15 residues. J lost 2 bases, V lost 5 bases, and 4 bases had no gene match. CDR1 and CDR2 from the germline V gene are MDHEN and SYDVKM. The chain's CDR3 is CASSTGTSGQETQYF. The CDR3 DNA follows: TGTGCCAGCAGTACTGGGACTAGCGGACAAGAGACCCAGTACTTC. Together with reference TRBV28 and TRBJ2-5, the CDR3 gives the full variable domain: DVKVTQSSRYLVKRTGEKVFLECVQDMDHENMFWYRQDPGLGLRLIYFSYDVKMKEKGDIPEGYSVSREKKERFSLILESASTNQTSMYLCASSTGTSGQETQYFGPGTRLLVL.

This chain links TRBV4-2 with TRBJ1-2; a weak D match, TRBD1 (5 bases). Germline V gene lookup returns CDR1 LGHNA and CDR2 YNFKEQ. This CDR3 is 13 amino acids long. V was trimmed by 1 base and J by 5 bases, leaving 8 bases between them. CDR3 DNA sequence: TGTGCCAGCAGCCAAGGGCAGGGATATGGCTACACCTTC. This encodes CASSQGQGYGYTF.

V and J are TRBV5-1 and TRBJ2-5, with D unclear. Germline lookup yields CDR1 SGHRS and CDR2 YFSETQ. Trimming stripped 0 bases from V and 1 base from J, with 4 bases between. This CDR3 region has 13 residues. The chain's CDR3 is CASSLGAQETQYF. In DNA, the CDR3 is TGCGCCAGCAGCTTGGGGGCCCAAGAGACCCAGTACTTC.

J is TRBJ1-2 and V is TRBV29-1; D may be TRBD1 (5 bases). Trimming left V 3 bases short and J 1 base short, with 12 bases between. This CDR3 comprises 14 residues. Germline CDR1 and CDR2: SQVTM and ANQGSEA. CDR3 sequence reads: CSVDRGVINYGYTF. In DNA, the CDR3 is TGCAGCGTTGATAGAGGGGTTATTAACTATGGCTACACCTTC.

This rearrangement joins TRBV11-3 to TRBJ2-3; D uncertain. CDR1 and CDR2 from the germline V gene are SGHNT and YENEEA. The V end was cut by 2 bases, the J end by 1 base, with 4 bases between. This CDR3 contains 13 residues. The CDR3 spells CASSLPRTDTQYF. CDR3 DNA sequence: TGTGCCAGCAGCTTACCCCGCACAGATACGCAGTATTTT.

The V call is TRBV5-4, the J call TRBJ2-3; D is possibly TRBD2 (5 bases). Germline V gene lookup returns CDR1 SGHNT and CDR2 YYREEE (reference sequence). V lost 0 bases and J 0 bases, leaving 8 bases between the germline ends. CDR3 length: 15 residues. The CDR3 nucleotides read TGTGCCAGCAGCTTGGTTCGGGGTAGCACAGATACGCAGTATTTT. This translates into CASSLVRGSTDTQYF. Variable domain in full (rest from reference TRBV5-4 and TRBJ2-3): ETGVTQSPTHLIKTRGQQVTLRCSSQSGHNTVSWYQQALGQGPQFIFQYYREEENGRGNFPPRFSGLQFPNYSSELNVNALELDDSALYLCASSLVRGSTDTQYFGPGTRLTVL.

About this clone: Different DNA sequences within this sample yield the same CDR3. The rearrangement links TRBV7-2 to TRBJ2-3, with 7 nucleotides matching TRBD2. Trimming at V came to 3 bases and at J to 1 base, leaving 1 base not matched to a gene. CDR1 and CDR2 (germline): SGHTA, FQGNSA. This CDR3 is 14 amino acids long. The CDR3: CASSLAGGTDTQYF. The CDR3 DNA sequence: TGTGCCAGCAGCTTGGCGGGGGGCACAGATACGCAGTATTTT.

This rearrangement joins TRBV6-4 to TRBJ1-1, with a possible D match to TRBD1 (6 bases). Germline CDR1 reads MRHNA; CDR2 reads SNTAGT. V was clipped by 9 bases and J by 4 bases, with 27 bases between them. The CDR3 has 17 residues. CDR3 sequence: CARPEDRRKGLSTEAFF. CDR3 sequence (DNA): TGTGCCAGGCCCGAGGACAGAAGGAAGGGGCTTAGCACTGAAGCTTTCTTT.

The gene calls are TRBV12-5 and TRBJ1-2; 9 nucleotides agree with TRBD1. The V gene end was trimmed by 6 bases and the J gene end by 3 bases; junction bases not matched to a gene: 8. CDR1 is LGHNT, CDR2 FRNRAP, per germline. This CDR3 is 15 amino acids long. The CDR3 DNA sequence: TGTGCTAGTGGCCTTGGACAGGGGATTTACTATGGCTACACCTTC. Its protein product is CASGLGQGIYYGYTF.

The chain employs TRBV10-1 and TRBJ2-5; 7 nucleotides agree with TRBD2. Germline-derived CDR1 and CDR2 are WNHNN and SYGVQD (reference sequence). After removal of 8 bases from V and 7 bases from J, the junction contained 10 bases not matched to a gene. The CDR3 loop spans 13 amino acids. CDR3 amino acids: CASGRGVLGTQYF. CDR3 in DNA: TGCGCCAGCGGCCGGGGGGTCCTCGGGACCCAGTACTTC.

The chain recombines TRBV5-1 with TRBJ2-5, with 9 positions matching TRBD1. This CDR3 has 14 residues. Germline V gives CDR1 SGHRS, CDR2 YFSETQ. The junction had 6 bases not matched to a gene; V was cut back by 4 bases and J by 5 bases. CDR3 sequence reads: CASSHRGQDETQYF. The DNA of the CDR3 is TGCGCCAGCAGCCACAGGGGGCAGGATGAGACCCAGTACTTC.

This sequence joins TRBV4-1 and TRBJ2-2; 7 nucleotides agree with TRBD2. Per the germline V gene, CDR1 is MGHRA and CDR2 is YSYEKL. The CDR3 spans 17 residues. The ends lost 0 bases at V and 5 bases at J; junction bases unmatched: 9. CDR3 sequence: CASSQDRGRAGTGELFF. CDR3 DNA sequence: TGCGCCAGCAGCCAAGATCGAGGGAGGGCCGGGACCGGGGAGCTGTTTTTT.

The chain joins TRBV11-2 to TRBJ2-7; 7 bases match TRBD1. CDR1 and CDR2 from the germline V gene are SGHAT and FQNNGV. The CDR3 contains 15 residues. Trimming removed 0 bases from V and 2 bases from J; junction bases left unmatched: 4. CDR3 sequence reads: CASSLERGPPYEQYF. CDR3 DNA: TGTGCCAGCAGCTTAGAGAGGGGGCCCCCCTACGAGCAGTACTTC.

This chain links TRBV28 with TRBJ2-1; 7 bases are shared with TRBD2. Germline lookup yields CDR1 MDHEN and CDR2 SYDVKM. The CDR3 is 17 residues long. Losses at the gene ends were 4 bases for V and 6 bases for J; bases not matched to a gene: 15. The CDR3 loop reads CASSSPSWGRGGNEQFF. CDR3 DNA sequence: TGTGCCAGCAGTTCCCCCTCGTGGGGGAGGGGAGGCAATGAGCAGTTCTTC.

The sample holds one count of this clone. This chain connects TRBV9 to TRBJ2-3, with 11 bases matching TRBD2. The CDR3 is 15 residues long. The germline V gene encodes CDR1 SGDLS and CDR2 YYNGEE. V shed 3 bases, J shed 0 bases, and the junction held 0 bases outside the gene matches. For the CDR3, the DNA is TGTGCCAGCAGCGGGACTAGCGGGAGCACAGATACGCAGTATTTT. Amino acids: CASSGTSGSTDTQYF.

Concerning this clone: This specimen includes other DNA sequences encoding the same CDR3. The CDR3: CASSYSRGAKNIQYF. CDR3 bases: TGTGCCAGCAGTTACAGCCGGGGGGCCAAAAACATTCAGTACTTC. The chain recombines TRBV6-6 with TRBJ2-4, with TRBD2 as a possible D gene (6 bases). This CDR3 has 15 amino acids. Germline V lookup: CDR1 MNHNY, CDR2 SVGAGI (reference sequence). Trimming stripped 2 bases from V and 1 base from J, with 9 bases between.

This chain uses TRBV5-1 with TRBJ2-2; D gene ambiguous. Germline CDR1 reads SGHRS; CDR2 reads YFSETQ. V was shortened by 0 bases and J by 6 bases, with 0 bases between the two germline ends. CDR3 length: 11 residues. CDR3 sequence: CASSLAGELFF. The CDR3 bases are TGCGCCAGCAGCTTGGCCGGGGAGCTGTTTTTT.

V is TRBV6-6 and J is TRBJ1-5; unclear D gene. The CDR3 totals 15 residues. V was cut by 7 bases and J by 2 bases, with 15 bases left in between. Per germline, CDR1 MNHNY and CDR2 SVGAGI (reference sequence). The CDR3 loop is CASKSLIGGNQPQHF. In DNA form, the CDR3 reads TGTGCCAGCAAATCTCTTATTGGAGGCAATCAGCCCCAGCATTTT.

The J gene is TRBJ2-7, the V gene TRBV5-1; 8 bases match TRBD2. Germline CDR1 reads SGHRS; CDR2 reads YFSETQ. V was pared by 3 bases and J by 3 bases, with 5 bases of the junction left unmatched. This CDR3 region has 14 residues. The CDR3 DNA follows: TGCGCCAGCAGCTCGAATCGGGGGGGCTACGAGCAGTACTTC. This sequence encodes CASSSNRGGYEQYF.

CDR3 region: CASSPGPGGARGYTF. As DNA, the CDR3 is TGTGCCAGCAGCCCCGGGCCGGGGGGAGCGAGAGGCTACACCTTC. J is TRBJ1-2 and V is TRBV7-2, with D perhaps matching TRBD1 (5 bases). This CDR3 spans 15 amino acids. Trimming took off 5 bases at V and 8 bases at J, with 21 bases between the two ends. The germline V gene has CDR1 SGHTA and CDR2 FQGNSA.

The chain combines TRBV27 with TRBJ2-3, with unresolved D. This CDR3 comprises 14 residues. V lost 0 bases and J lost 7, with 11 bases in between. The V gene's germline CDR1 is MNHEY and CDR2 SMNVEV (reference sequence). The CDR3, as DNA: TGTGCCAGCAGTTTATCCCGTTCGCATCATACGCAGTATTTT. Protein: CASSLSRSHHTQYF.

This chain links TRBV5-1 with TRBJ2-1; TRBD2 matches at 9 bases. This CDR3 region has 18 residues. CDR1 is SGHRS and CDR2 is YFSETQ in the germline V gene. V lost 3 bases and J lost 6; bases outside the gene matches: 16. CDR3 nucleotides: TGCGCCAGCAGCTCCCACCTCCTAGCGGGATCGATGGGCAATGAGCAGTTCTTC. The encoded protein is CASSSHLLAGSMGNEQFF.

The rearrangement uses TRBV6-1 and TRBJ1-5; tentatively, D is TRBD1 (5 bases). The ends were cut back, 3 bases at V and 1 base at J, with 16 bases in the middle. CDR1 is MNHNS, CDR2 SASEGT, per germline. The CDR3 extends over 17 amino acids. The chain's CDR3 is CASSDPPGGWSNQPQHF. The CDR3 DNA follows: TGTGCCAGCAGTGATCCGCCGGGGGGTTGGAGCAATCAGCCCCAGCATTTT.